This T cell receptor (beta chain) originates from a study of technical replicates of blood from a handful of donors. CDR1 is SEHNR, CDR2 FQNEAQ, per germline (reference sequence). The CDR3 runs 14 residues. Unmatched junction bases numbered 6, after V lost 1 base and J lost 9 bases. Sequenced by immunoSEQ multiplex PCR; TCRdb stores in-frame clones only, minus some. The repertoire holds approximately 29,000 clones, with approximately 92% as singletons. This TCR was recovered from a human donor in good health. Some clones in this sample may be carry-over from other donors' samples. This chain joins TRBV7-9 and TRBJ2-1, with TRBD2 matching 7 bases. The sample was PBMCs. This chain's CDR3 is CASSLVHGEGEQFF. The CDR3 DNA reads as TGTGCCAGCAGCTTAGTCCACGGGGAGGGTGAGCAGTTCTTC.